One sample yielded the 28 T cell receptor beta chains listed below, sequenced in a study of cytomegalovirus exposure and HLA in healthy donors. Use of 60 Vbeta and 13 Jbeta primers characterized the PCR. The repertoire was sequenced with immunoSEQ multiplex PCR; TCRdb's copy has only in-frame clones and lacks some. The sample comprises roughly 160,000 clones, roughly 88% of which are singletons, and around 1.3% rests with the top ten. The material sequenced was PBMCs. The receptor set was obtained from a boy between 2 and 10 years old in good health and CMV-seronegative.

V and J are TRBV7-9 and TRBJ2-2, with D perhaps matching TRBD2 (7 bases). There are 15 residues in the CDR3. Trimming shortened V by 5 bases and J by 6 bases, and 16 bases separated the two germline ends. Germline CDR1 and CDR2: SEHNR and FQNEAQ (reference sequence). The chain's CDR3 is CASSPDRGASGELFF. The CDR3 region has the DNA TGTGCCAGCAGCCCCGACCGGGGGGCGTCCGGGGAGCTGTTTTTT.

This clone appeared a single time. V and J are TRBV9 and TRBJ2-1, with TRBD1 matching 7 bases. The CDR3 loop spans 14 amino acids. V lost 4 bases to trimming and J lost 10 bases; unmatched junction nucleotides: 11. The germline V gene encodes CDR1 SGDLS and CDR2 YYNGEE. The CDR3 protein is CASSSQGVRQEQFF. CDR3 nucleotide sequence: TGTGCCAGCAGCTCTCAGGGGGTAAGACAGGAGCAGTTCTTC.

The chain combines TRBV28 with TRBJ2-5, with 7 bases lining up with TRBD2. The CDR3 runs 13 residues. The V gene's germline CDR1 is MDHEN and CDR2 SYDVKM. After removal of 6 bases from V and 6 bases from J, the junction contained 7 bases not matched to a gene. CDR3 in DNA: TGTGCCAGCAGGCTGACTAGCCGGAAGACCCAGTACTTC. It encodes CASRLTSRKTQYF.

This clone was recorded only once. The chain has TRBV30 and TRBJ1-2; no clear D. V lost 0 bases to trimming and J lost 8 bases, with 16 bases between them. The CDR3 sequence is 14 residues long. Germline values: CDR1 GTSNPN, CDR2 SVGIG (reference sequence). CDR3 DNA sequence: TGTGCCTGGAGTGTAGGATGGAGGATGGGGGGCTACACCTTC. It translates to CAWSVGWRMGGYTF.

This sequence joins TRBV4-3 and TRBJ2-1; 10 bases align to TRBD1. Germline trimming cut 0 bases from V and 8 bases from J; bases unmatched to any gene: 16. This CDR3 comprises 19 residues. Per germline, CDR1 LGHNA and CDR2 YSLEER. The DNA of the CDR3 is TGCGCCAGCAGCCAAGACTGGGGCATGGGACAGGGGTTTAAGGATGAGCAGTTCTTC. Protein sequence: CASSQDWGMGQGFKDEQFF.

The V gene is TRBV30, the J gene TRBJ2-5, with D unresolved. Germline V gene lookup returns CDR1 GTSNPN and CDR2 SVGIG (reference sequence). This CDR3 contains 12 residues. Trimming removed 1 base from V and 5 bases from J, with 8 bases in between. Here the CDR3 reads CAWSGGRETQYF. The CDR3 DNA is TGTGCCTGGAGTGGAGGCCGGGAGACCCAGTACTTC.

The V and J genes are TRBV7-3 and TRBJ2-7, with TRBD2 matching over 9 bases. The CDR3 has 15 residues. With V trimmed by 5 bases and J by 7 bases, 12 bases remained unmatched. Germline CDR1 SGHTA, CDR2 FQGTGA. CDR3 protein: CASSPTLAGGQEQYF. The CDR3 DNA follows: TGTGCCAGCAGCCCTACGTTGGCGGGAGGGCAAGAGCAGTACTTC.

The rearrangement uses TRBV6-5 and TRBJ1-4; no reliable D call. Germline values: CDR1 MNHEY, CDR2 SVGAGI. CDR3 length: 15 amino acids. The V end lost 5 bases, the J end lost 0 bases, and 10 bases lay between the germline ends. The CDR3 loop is CASSNPSATNEKLFF. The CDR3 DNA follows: TGTGCCAGCAGTAACCCGAGTGCAACTAATGAAAAACTGTTTTTT.

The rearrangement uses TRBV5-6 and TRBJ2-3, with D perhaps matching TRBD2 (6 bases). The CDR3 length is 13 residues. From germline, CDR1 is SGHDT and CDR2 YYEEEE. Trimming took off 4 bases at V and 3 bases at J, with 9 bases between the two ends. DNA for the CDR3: TGTGCCAGCAGCGAGGAGGGGACAGATACGCAGTATTTT. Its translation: CASSEEGTDTQYF.

Here the CDR3 DNA reads TGTGCCAGCAGTGAAATCATGGACAGGGATGGCTACACCTTC. Amino acids: CASSEIMDRDGYTF. This sequence joins TRBV6-1 and TRBJ1-2; 8 bases fit TRBD1. This CDR3 contains 14 residues. Trimming cost V 2 bases and J 6 bases; bases outside gene matches: 5. Germline values: CDR1 MNHNS, CDR2 SASEGT.

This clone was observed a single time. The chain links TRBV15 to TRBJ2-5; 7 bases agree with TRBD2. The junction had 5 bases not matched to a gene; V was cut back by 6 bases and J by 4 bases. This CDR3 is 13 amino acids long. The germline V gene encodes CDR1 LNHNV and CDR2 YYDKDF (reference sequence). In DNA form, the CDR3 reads TGTGCCACCAGAGGTTTAGCGGGAGAGACCCAGTACTTC. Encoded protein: CATRGLAGETQYF.

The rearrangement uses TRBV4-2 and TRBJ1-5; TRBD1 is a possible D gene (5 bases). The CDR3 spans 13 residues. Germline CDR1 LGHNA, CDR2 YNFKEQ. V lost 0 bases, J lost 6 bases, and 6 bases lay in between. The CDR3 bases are TGTGCCAGCAGCCAAGATAGGGGTCAGCCCCAGCATTTT. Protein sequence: CASSQDRGQPQHF.

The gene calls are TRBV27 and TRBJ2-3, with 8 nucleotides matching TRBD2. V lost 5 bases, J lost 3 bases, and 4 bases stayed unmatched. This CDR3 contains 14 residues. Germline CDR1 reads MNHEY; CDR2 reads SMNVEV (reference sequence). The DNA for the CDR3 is TGTGCCAGCAGTCCCGGGGGGGCGACAGATACGCAGTATTTT. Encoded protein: CASSPGGATDTQYF.

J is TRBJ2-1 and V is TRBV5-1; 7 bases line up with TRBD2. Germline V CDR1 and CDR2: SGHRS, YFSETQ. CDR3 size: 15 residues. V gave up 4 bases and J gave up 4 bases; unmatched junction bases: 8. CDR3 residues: CASSGERGLYNEQFF. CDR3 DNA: TGCGCCAGCAGCGGAGAGCGGGGTCTATACAATGAGCAGTTCTTC.

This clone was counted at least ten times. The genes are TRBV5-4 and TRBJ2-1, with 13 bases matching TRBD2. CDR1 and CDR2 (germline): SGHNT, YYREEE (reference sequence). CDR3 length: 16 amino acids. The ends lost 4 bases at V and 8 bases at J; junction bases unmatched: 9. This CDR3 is CASSLRTSGGIDEQFF. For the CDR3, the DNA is TGTGCCAGCAGCCTACGGACTAGCGGGGGTATTGATGAGCAGTTCTTC.

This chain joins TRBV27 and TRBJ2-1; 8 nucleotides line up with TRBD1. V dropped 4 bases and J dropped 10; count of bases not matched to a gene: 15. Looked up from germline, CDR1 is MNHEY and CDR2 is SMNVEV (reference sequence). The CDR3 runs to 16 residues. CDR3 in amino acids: CASSSTGTGLFREQFF. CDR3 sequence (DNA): TGTGCCAGCAGTTCAACCGGGACAGGTTTATTTCGGGAGCAGTTCTTC.

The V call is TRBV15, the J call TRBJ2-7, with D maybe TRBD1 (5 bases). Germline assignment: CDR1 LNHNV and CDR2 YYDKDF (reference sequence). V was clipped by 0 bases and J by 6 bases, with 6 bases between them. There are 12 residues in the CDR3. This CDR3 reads CATSRDRGEQYF. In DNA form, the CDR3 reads TGTGCCACCAGCAGAGATAGGGGCGAGCAGTACTTC.

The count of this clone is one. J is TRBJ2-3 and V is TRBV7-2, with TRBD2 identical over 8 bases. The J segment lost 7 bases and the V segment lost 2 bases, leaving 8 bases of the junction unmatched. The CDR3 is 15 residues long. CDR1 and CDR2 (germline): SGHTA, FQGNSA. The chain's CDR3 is CASSLSGTSSHTQYF. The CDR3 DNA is TGTGCCAGCAGCTTATCCGGGACTAGTTCACATACGCAGTATTTT.

The CDR3 DNA reads as TGCGCCAGCAGCCAAGATCAAGGGAGCTCCTACGAGCAGTACTTC. This encodes CASSQDQGSSYEQYF. This chain links TRBV4-3 with TRBJ2-5, with TRBD2 as a possible D gene (5 bases). The DNA end is a closer match to TRBJ2-7, so the J assignment may be wrong. The CDR3 has 15 amino acids. Germline V lookup: CDR1 LGHNA, CDR2 YSLEER.

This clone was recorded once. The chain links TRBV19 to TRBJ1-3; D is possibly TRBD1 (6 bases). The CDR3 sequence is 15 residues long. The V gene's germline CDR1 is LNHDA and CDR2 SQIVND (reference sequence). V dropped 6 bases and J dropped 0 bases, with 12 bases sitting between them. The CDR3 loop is CASSNTGSSGNTIYF. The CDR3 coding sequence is TGTGCCAGTAGCAACACAGGGAGCTCTGGAAACACCATATATTTT.

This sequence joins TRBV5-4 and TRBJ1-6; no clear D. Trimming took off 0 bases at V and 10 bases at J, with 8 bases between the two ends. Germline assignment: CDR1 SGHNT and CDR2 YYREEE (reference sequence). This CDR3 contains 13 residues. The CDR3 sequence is CASSLELRSPLHF. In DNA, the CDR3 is TGTGCCAGCAGCTTGGAGTTGCGGTCACCCCTCCACTTT.

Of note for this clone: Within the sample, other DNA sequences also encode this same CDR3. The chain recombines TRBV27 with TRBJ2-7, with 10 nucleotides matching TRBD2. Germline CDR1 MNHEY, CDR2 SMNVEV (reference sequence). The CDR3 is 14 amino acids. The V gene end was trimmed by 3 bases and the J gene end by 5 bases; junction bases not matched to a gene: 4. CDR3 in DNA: TGTGCCAGCAGTTTGGGTCTAGCGGGGGACGAGCAGTACTTC. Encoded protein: CASSLGLAGDEQYF.

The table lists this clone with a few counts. The CDR3 nucleotides read TGCGCCAGCAGCCGCGGACAGTGCGGAAACACCATATATTTT. This codes for CASSRGQCGNTIYF. The rearrangement uses TRBV4-3 and TRBJ1-3, with TRBD1 as a possible D gene (6 bases). Germline CDR1 and CDR2: LGHNA and YSLEER. V was pared by 4 bases and J by 4 bases, with 11 bases between. There are 14 residues in the CDR3.

In DNA form, the CDR3 reads TGTGCCAGCAGCCCTAGACAGGGCCCTAATGAAAAACTGTTTTTT. It specifies CASSPRQGPNEKLFF. The rearrangement uses TRBV11-2 and TRBJ1-4; 7 bases match TRBD1. There are 15 residues in the CDR3. V shed 5 bases, J shed 3 bases, and the junction held 6 bases outside the gene matches. CDR1 and CDR2 from the germline V gene are SGHAT and FQNNGV.

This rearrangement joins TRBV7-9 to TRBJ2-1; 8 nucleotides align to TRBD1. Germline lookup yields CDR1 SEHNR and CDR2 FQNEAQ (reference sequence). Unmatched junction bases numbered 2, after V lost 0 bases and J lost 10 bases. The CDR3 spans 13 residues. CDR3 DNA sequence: TGTGCCAGCAGCTTAGCTGGGGACAGGGAGCAGTTCTTC. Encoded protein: CASSLAGDREQFF.

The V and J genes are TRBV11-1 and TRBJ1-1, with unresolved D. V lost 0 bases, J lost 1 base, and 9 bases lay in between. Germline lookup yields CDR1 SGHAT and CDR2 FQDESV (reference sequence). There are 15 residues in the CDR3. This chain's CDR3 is CASSLATHPNTEAFF. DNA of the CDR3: TGTGCCAGCAGCTTAGCGACACATCCGAACACTGAAGCTTTCTTT.

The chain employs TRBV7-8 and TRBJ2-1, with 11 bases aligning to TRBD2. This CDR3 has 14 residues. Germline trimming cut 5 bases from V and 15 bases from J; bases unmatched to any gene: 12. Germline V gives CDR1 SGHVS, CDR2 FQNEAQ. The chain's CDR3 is CASSLGLADTPRFF. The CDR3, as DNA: TGTGCCAGCAGCCTGGGACTAGCGGACACGCCGCGGTTCTTC.

CDR3 protein: CAWDGTGGIGELFF. CDR3 in DNA: TGTGCCTGGGACGGGACAGGGGGAATCGGGGAGCTGTTTTTT. The V and J genes are TRBV30 and TRBJ2-2; the match to TRBD1 covers 11 bases. Germline-derived CDR1 and CDR2 are GTSNPN and SVGIG (reference sequence). The CDR3 consists of 14 residues. V lost 5 bases to trimming and J lost 7 bases; unmatched junction nucleotides: 6.